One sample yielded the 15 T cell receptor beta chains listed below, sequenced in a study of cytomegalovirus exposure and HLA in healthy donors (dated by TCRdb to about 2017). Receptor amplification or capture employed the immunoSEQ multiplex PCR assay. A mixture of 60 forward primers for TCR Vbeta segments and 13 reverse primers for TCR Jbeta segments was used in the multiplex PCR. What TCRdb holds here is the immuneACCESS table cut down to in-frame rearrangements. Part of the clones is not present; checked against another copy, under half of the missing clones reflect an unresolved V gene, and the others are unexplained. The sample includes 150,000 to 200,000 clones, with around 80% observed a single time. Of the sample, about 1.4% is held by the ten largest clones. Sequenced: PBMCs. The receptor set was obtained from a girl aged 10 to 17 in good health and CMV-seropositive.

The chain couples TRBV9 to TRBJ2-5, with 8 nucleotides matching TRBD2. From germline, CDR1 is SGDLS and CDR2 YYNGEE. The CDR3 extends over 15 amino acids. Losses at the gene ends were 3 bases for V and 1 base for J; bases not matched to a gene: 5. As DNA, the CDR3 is TGTGCCAGCAGCGACGGCGGGGGGCCCCAAGAGACCCAGTACTTC. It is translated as CASSDGGGPQETQYF.

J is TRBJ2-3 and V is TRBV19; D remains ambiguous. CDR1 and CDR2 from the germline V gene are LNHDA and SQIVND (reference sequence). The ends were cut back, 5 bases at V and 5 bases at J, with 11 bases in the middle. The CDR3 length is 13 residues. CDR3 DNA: TGTGCCAGTAGTTCCCTAGTGGGAGATACGCAGTATTTT. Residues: CASSSLVGDTQYF.

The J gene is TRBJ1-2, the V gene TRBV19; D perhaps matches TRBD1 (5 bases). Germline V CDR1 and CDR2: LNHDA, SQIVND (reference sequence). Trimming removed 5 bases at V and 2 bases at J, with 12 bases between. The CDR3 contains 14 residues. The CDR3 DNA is TGTGCCAGTAGTCCCAGGGCGTGGAACTATGGCTACACCTTC. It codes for CASSPRAWNYGYTF.

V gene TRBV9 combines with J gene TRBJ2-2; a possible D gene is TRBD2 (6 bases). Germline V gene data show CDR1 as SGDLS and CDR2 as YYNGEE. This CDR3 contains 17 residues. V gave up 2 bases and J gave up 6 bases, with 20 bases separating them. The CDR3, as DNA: TGTGCCAGCAGCGTTTTTCGCGGGACCCTAGACGCCGGGGAGCTGTTTTTT. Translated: CASSVFRGTLDAGELFF.

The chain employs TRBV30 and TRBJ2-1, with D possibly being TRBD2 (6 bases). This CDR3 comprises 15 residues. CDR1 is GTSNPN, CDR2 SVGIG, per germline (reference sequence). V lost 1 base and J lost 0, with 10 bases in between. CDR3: CAWSGLDYSYNEQFF. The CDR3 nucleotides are TGTGCCTGGAGTGGACTAGACTACTCCTACAATGAGCAGTTCTTC.

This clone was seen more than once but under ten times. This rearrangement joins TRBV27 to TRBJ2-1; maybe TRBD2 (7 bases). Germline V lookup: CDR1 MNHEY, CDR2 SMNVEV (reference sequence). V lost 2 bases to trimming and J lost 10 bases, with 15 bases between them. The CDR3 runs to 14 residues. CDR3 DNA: TGTGCCAGCAGTTTAAACTGGGGGGGCGGGGAGCAGTTCTTC. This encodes CASSLNWGGGEQFF.

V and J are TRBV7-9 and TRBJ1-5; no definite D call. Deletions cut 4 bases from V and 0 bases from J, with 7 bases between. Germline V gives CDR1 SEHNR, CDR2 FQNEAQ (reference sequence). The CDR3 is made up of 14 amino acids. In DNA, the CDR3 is TGTGCCAGCAGCTATACAGATAGCAATCAGCCCCAGCATTTT. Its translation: CASSYTDSNQPQHF.

CDR3 sequence (DNA): TGTGCCAGCAGCGTAGACCTGGACAGGGACACTGAAGCTTTCTTT. Translating gives CASSVDLDRDTEAFF. V gene TRBV9 combines with J gene TRBJ1-1; 8 nucleotides agree with TRBD1. This CDR3 is 15 amino acids long. Germline V gene data show CDR1 as SGDLS and CDR2 as YYNGEE. The V and J ends lost 0 bases and 3 bases, in that order; junction bases with no gene match: 4.

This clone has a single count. CDR3 DNA: TGTGCCAGCAGACTTAAGGGGGCCAGCTCTAACACTGAAGCTTTCTTT. Its protein product is CASRLKGASSNTEAFF. The genes are TRBV2 and TRBJ1-1, with 7 bases aligning to TRBD1. Germline CDR1 SNHLY, CDR2 FYNNEI. V shed 6 bases, J shed 2 bases, and the junction held 12 bases outside the gene matches. The CDR3 is made up of 16 amino acids.

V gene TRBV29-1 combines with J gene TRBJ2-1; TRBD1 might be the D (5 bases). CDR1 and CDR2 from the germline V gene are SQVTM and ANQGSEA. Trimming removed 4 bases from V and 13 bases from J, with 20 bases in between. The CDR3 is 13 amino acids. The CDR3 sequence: CSVVREASSAQFF. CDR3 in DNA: TGCAGCGTTGTCAGGGAAGCATCAAGCGCCCAGTTCTTC.

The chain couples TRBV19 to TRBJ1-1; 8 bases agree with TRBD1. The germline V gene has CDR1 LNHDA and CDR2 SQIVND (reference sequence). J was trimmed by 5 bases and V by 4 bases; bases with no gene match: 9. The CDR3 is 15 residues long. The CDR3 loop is CASSTPLTGETEAFF. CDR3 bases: TGTGCCAGTAGTACTCCCTTGACAGGGGAGACTGAAGCTTTCTTT.

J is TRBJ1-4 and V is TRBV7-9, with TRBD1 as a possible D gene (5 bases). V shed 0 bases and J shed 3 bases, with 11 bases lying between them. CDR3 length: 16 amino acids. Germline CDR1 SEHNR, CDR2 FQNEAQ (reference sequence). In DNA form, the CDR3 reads TGTGCCAGCAGCTTAGCGATCCAAGGGGCTAATGAAAAACTGTTTTTT. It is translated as CASSLAIQGANEKLFF.

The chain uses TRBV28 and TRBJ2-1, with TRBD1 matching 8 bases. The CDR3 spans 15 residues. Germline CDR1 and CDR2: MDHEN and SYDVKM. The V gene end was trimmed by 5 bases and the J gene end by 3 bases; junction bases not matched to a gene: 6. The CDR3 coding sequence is TGTGCCAGCAGTGGACCCGGGACAGGCTACAATGAGCAGTTCTTC. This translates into CASSGPGTGYNEQFF.

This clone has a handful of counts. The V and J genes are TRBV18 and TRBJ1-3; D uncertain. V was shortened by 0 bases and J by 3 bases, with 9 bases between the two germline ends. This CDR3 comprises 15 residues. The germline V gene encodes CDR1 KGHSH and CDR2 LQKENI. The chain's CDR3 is CASSPPFRVGNTIYF. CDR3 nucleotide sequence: TGTGCCAGCTCACCACCGTTCCGGGTTGGAAACACCATATATTTT.

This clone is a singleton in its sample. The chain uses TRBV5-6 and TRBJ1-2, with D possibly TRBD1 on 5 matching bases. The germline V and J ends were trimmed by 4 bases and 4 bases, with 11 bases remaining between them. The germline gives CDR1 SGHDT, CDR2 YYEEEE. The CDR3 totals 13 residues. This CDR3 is CASSRGTSYGYTF. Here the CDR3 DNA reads TGTGCCAGCAGCCGCGGGACTTCCTATGGCTACACCTTC. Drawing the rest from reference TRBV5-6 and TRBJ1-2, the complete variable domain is DAGVTQSPTHLIKTRGQQVTLRCSPKSGHDTVSWYQQALGQGPQFIFQYYEEEERQRGNFPDRFSGHQFPNYSSELNVNALLLGDSALYLCASSRGTSYGYTFGSGTRLTVV.